This passage covers 15 T cell receptor beta chains from one sample sequenced in a study of T-cell memory formation after mild COVID-19. One entry per CDR3 protein results from TCRdb running MiXCR on the 5' RACE reads. The sample consists of 25,000 to 35,000 distinct CDR3 sequences, 6% to 9.5% of them appearing once. Material for sequencing was PBMCs or a T cell subset sorted from them (not recorded which). Receptors originate from an adult woman who had mild COVID-19 (a few samples of this study predate the infection). Cell type and time point are not known.

This clonotype was seen many times. The J gene is TRBJ1-3, the V gene TRBV18; D call uncertain. CDR1 is KGHSH and CDR2 is LQKENI in the germline V gene. Trimming pared 3 bases from V and 3 bases from J, leaving 9 bases between. The length of the CDR3 is 14 residues. The CDR3 DNA sequence: TGTGCCAGCTCACCCCGCACCTTTGGAAACACCATATATTTT. Protein product: CASSPRTFGNTIYF.

This clonotype was recorded at least ten times. The chain is built from TRBV3-1 and TRBJ2-1; 8 bases are a match to TRBD1. From germline, CDR1 is LGHDT and CDR2 YNNKEL (reference sequence). After removal of 1 base from V and 1 base from J, the junction contained 0 bases not matched to a gene. This CDR3 is built from 15 residues. DNA for the CDR3: TGTGCCAGCAGCCAAGGGACAGGGTCCTACAATGAGCAGTTCTTC. This codes for CASSQGTGSYNEQFF.

This clonotype has ten or more counts. The genes are TRBV12-3 or TRBV12-4 and TRBJ1-1; D unclear. This CDR3 has 13 residues. V gave up 3 bases and J gave up 5 bases, with 10 bases separating them. CDR3 region: CASSFVEVTEAFF. The CDR3 region has the DNA TGTGCCAGCAGTTTTGTCGAGGTAACTGAAGCTTTCTTT.

In this sample, this clonotype turned up many times. The chain joins TRBV27 to TRBJ2-3; 8 nucleotides agree with TRBD1. Germline lookup yields CDR1 MNHEY and CDR2 SMNVEV (reference sequence). V was pared by 2 bases and J by 8 bases, with 18 bases of the junction left unmatched. The CDR3 has 18 residues. In DNA form, the CDR3 reads TGTGCCAGCAGTTTAAGCCCCCCGACAGGGGCTTACAGTTCTACGCAGTATTTT. It yields the protein CASSLSPPTGAYSSTQYF.

The J gene is TRBJ2-5, the V gene TRBV11-2; 10 bases align to TRBD2. The CDR3 length is 17 residues. Germline trimming cut 4 bases from V and 5 bases from J; bases unmatched to any gene: 13. Germline values: CDR1 SGHAT, CDR2 FQNNGV. CDR3 DNA sequence: TGTGCCAGCAGCTCGATCCGTAGCGGGAGGCCGGGGGAGACCCAGTACTTC. This sequence encodes CASSSIRSGRPGETQYF.

This clonotype was counted ten times or more. The rearrangement joins TRBV9 to TRBJ2-2; D remains ambiguous. This CDR3 is 14 amino acids long. Germline V gene lookup returns CDR1 SGDLS and CDR2 YYNGEE. Trimming removed 4 bases from V and 1 base from J, with 8 bases in between. In DNA, the CDR3 is TGTGCCAGCAGCCCTAAACTGAACACCGGGGAGCTGTTTTTT. Translated: CASSPKLNTGELFF.

This clonotype appeared many times. The chain links TRBV4-2 to TRBJ2-2, with 11 nucleotides matching TRBD2. Germline V gene lookup returns CDR1 LGHNA and CDR2 YNFKEQ. This CDR3 contains 17 residues. With 4 bases clipped from V and 7 bases from J, the junction kept 11 bases outside the gene matches. CDR3: CASSPATSGRGGGELFF. As DNA, the CDR3 is TGTGCCAGCAGCCCTGCTACTAGCGGGAGAGGTGGCGGGGAGCTGTTTTTT.

This clonotype was recorded at least ten times. The rearrangement joins TRBV24-1 to TRBJ2-1, with a possible D match to TRBD1 (5 bases). Deletions cut 0 bases from V and 12 bases from J, with 23 bases between. This CDR3 contains 17 residues. Germline values: CDR1 KGHDR, CDR2 SFDVKD. As DNA, the CDR3 is TGTGCCACCAGTGATTTGCTTCCCAGGGATAATACAATGGCGCAGTTCTTC. Translation gives CATSDLLPRDNTMAQFF.

The chain employs TRBV3-1 and TRBJ2-3; D could derive from TRBD1 or TRBD2 (5 bases each). The V gene lost 7 bases and the J gene lost 0 bases, with 11 bases spanning the gap. Germline V gene data show CDR1 as LGHDT and CDR2 as YNNKEL (reference sequence). This CDR3 region has 14 residues. The CDR3 nucleotides are TGTGCCAGCAACTCACGGGGCAGCACAGATACGCAGTATTTT. This codes for CASNSRGSTDTQYF.

This clonotype occurred many times. The rearrangement links TRBV7-6 to TRBJ2-5; 7 bases are a match to TRBD2. This CDR3 is built from 16 residues. V lost 1 base, J lost 4 bases, and 9 bases stayed unmatched. The germline V gene encodes CDR1 SGHVS and CDR2 FNYEAQ. In nucleotides, the CDR3 is TGTGCCAGCAGCTTAGTCGGATGGGGGGGAGGAGAGACCCAGTACTTC. The encoded protein is CASSLVGWGGGETQYF.

This clonotype was counted ten times or more. This chain joins TRBV5-1 and TRBJ2-1; 7 bases align to TRBD2. This CDR3 contains 13 residues. Germline-derived CDR1 and CDR2 are SGHRS and YFSETQ. J was trimmed by 8 bases and V by 0 bases; bases with no gene match: 2. The CDR3 coding sequence is TGCGCCAGCAGCTTGGAGGGGAGGGATGAGCAGTTCTTC. Translating it yields CASSLEGRDEQFF. Full variable domain (outside the CDR3, taken from reference TRBV5-1 and TRBJ2-1): KAGVTQTPRYLIKTRGQQVTLSCSPISGHRSVSWYQQTPGQGLQFLFEYFSETQRNKGNFPGRFSGRQFSNSRSEMNVSTLELGDSALYLCASSLEGRDEQFFGPGTRLTVL.

This clonotype showed up many times. This chain connects TRBV7-3 to TRBJ1-1; 10 bases are a match to TRBD1. CDR1 is SGHTA, CDR2 FQGTGA, per germline. CDR3 size: 15 residues. The trim removed 5 bases at V and 3 bases at J, leaving 6 bases unmatched. The CDR3 region is CASSPHGTGDTEAFF. The CDR3 nucleotides are TGTGCCAGCAGCCCGCACGGGACAGGGGACACTGAAGCTTTCTTT.

This clonotype was observed at least ten times. This sequence joins TRBV21-1 and TRBJ2-1; the table's D call of TRBD2 was not tested on the DNA. TRBV21-1 is shown as a pseudogene. The CDR3 spans 16 residues. CDR3 residues: CASRGGLAGVLNEQFF. In DNA form, the CDR3 reads TGTGCCAGCCGGGGGGGACTAGCGGGAGTATTGAATGAGCAGTTCTTC.

This clonotype was counted at least ten times. The V and J genes are TRBV5-1 and TRBJ2-3, with a tentative D call TRBD2 (6 bases). The CDR3 covers 15 residues. V shed 4 bases and J shed 0 bases, with 12 bases lying between them. The germline gives CDR1 SGHRS, CDR2 YFSETQ. This CDR3 reads CASSALARSTDTQYF. CDR3 nucleotide sequence: TGCGCCAGCAGCGCCCTAGCGAGAAGCACAGATACGCAGTATTTT.

This clonotype was detected ten times or more. J is TRBJ2-3 and V is TRBV7-8; 12 bases match TRBD2. V trimming: 3 bases; J trimming: 4 bases; junction bases outside the gene matches: 5. CDR3 length equals 16 residues. Germline CDR1 is SGHVS and CDR2 is FQNEAQ. The CDR3 spells CASSFTSGGSADTQYF. DNA for the CDR3: TGTGCCAGCAGCTTTACTAGCGGGGGGAGTGCAGATACGCAGTATTTT. Using reference TRBV7-8 and TRBJ2-3 for the parts outside the CDR3, the full variable domain is GAGVSQSPRYKVAKRGQDVALRCDPISGHVSLFWYQQALGQGPEFLTYFQNEAQLDKSGLPSDRFFAERPEGSVSTLKIQRTQQEDSAVYLCASSFTSGGSADTQYFGPGTRLTVL.